This T cell receptor beta chain appears in the sequencing data of a study of shared clonotypes between healthy human individuals. Assay: immunoSEQ multiplex PCR; the TCRdb copy retains only in-frame clones and omits some. The repertoire holds fewer than 400,000 clones, with 74% as singletons. The material sequenced was memory CD4+ T cells sorted from blood. Subset in this sample: CD45RA-negative fraction. The TCR was taken from a man aged 25-45 years in good health.

CDR3 amino acids: CASSLEGSSYNEQFF. The CDR3 DNA reads TGTGCCAGCAGCTTGGAGGGGAGCTCCTACAATGAGCAGTTCTTC. This sequence joins TRBV5-8 and TRBJ2-1, with D tentatively TRBD1 or TRBD2 (5 bases each). The length of the CDR3 is 15 residues. Germline V CDR1 and CDR2: SGHTS, YDEGEE. Trimming cost V 0 bases and J 0 bases, with 7 bases left between them.